This T cell receptor beta chain was retrieved from a study of technical replicates of blood from a handful of donors. Produced via immunoSEQ multiplex PCR; TCRdb's table is partial and in-frame only. The table has about 100,000 clones, nearly 96% seen once. This receptor was identified in a human donor in good health. Sequencing input: T cells isolated from PBMCs.

The CDR3 loop reads CASSIDSAGHFNEQFF. DNA of the CDR3: TGTGCCAGTAGTATTGATTCGGCAGGGCACTTCAATGAGCAGTTCTTC. V and J are TRBV19 and TRBJ2-1; possibly TRBD1 for D (5 bases). Germline CDR1 LNHDA, CDR2 SQIVND (reference sequence). This CDR3 spans 16 amino acids. The germline V and J ends were trimmed by 3 bases and 6 bases, with 18 bases remaining between them.